Listed here is a single T cell receptor beta chain. No antigen is known for it. Points from the study as a whole: Tumor-infiltrating Treg TCR alpha and beta sequences overlapped most with tumor naive CD4+ T cells, then blood naive. Tumor memory CD4+ T cell TCR gene usage was found to cluster with blood and lymph node memory CD4+ cells and with lymph node naive CD4+ cells. Whole repertoires were not studied in the larger cohort, only one V-J beta rearrangement.

CDR1 and CDR2 (germline): DFQATT, SNEGSKA (reference sequence). Trimming took 7 bases from V and 5 from J, leaving 6 bases between them. The CDR3 consists of 10 residues. After constant-region reverse-primer amplification, full-length variable regions underwent semi-nested PCR with Nested Universal Primer A. One entry per CDR3 protein results from TCRdb running MiXCR on the 5' RACE reads. The sample includes 13,000 or so distinct CDR3 sequences, approximately 50% of them seen just once. Treg sorting used a CD4+CD25+CD127-/low gate. The sample taken for sequencing was tumor-infiltrating Tregs sorted from the breast tumor. This receptor was taken from a female donor with breast cancer. The genes are TRBV20-1 and TRBJ2-1; D gene unclear. The CDR3 protein is CSVYNNEQFF. The CDR3 DNA follows: TGCAGTGTCTACAACAATGAGCAGTTCTTC.